This TCR beta chain is from a study of blood T cell repertoires in COVID-19 (TCRdb year 2020). About the full investigation: Samples from collaborators originated in the United States, Italy and Spain and spanned both the acute and convalescent phases of COVID-19. The material from the prospective study consisted of cDNA or gDNA derived from T cells, B-cell-depleted T cells, or PBMCs. Subjects who had been exposed to COVID-19, were actively infected with it, or had recovered from it provided the deeply sampled blood TCRbeta repertoires that made up the dataset. A freely available public database, intended as a resource for researchers studying the immune response to SARS-CoV-2, is where the repertoires were released. The samples were drawn from two sources: the first 160 participants of the ongoing ImmuneRACE study, and 1,200 or so subjects contributed by 6 global collaborators. A de-identified subject ID, COVID-19 status, age in years and sex were almost always included in the sample metadata. HLA class I and class II types, where available, came from metadata supplied by the sample provider rather than from assay-based typing.

Taken from the germline V gene (reference sequence), the CDR1 and CDR2 loops are GTSNPN and SVGIG. The V end gives up 7 bases and the J end 0 bases, leaving 2 bases in the junction not matched to a gene. Its CDR3 holds 14 amino acids, cysteine through phenylalanine. Here the CDR3 DNA is all that survives: 42 bases in frame from base 1. In Seattle, one collaborating source enrolled patients while the infection was active and tracked those patients longitudinally over the course of disease. Each collaborating institution followed its own protocols to collect whole blood in K2EDTA tubes. Collaborator samples were shipped for TCRbeta analysis as frozen whole blood, isolated PBMCs, or DNA extracted from either sample type. The research as a whole found: Clinical and demographic metadata were provided uncurated, with the amount varying by source and participant.

The immunoSEQ Assay, a bias-controlled multiplex PCR, was used to amplify TCRbeta CDR3 regions from genomic DNA. On the study's bioinformatics: The number of nucleated cells in each sample was estimated from the amplification of reference gene primers within the assay. To quantify the absolute abundance of each unique TCRbeta CDR3 rearrangement, sequence reads were collapsed and filtered. For each sample, productive Simpson clonality was calculated as the square root of Simpson's diversity index over productive rearrangements. TCRdb holds this immuneACCESS table with in-frame rearrangements only. Some clones are missing; in checked studies, unresolved V genes explain under half, and the rest has no known cause. D and trimming come from the DNA, and the V and J calls and clone size come from that table. For this sample the table gives roughly 280,000 clones, of which 70% to 90% were detected only once. The biggest ten clones account for roughly 5.6% of the sample.

This clone was seen a handful of times. No antigen is known for it. The input lacks base qualities; no much larger clone sits a single base away. Sequencing input: peripheral blood. The rearrangement joined TRBV30 to TRBJ1-6; TRBD1 matches 8 bases in the middle. The TCR was taken from a woman in her sixties with COVID-19, enrolled during active disease. The nucleotides read TGTGCCTTACAGGGGGACTCCTATAATTCACCCCTCCACTTT. It codes for CALQGDSYNSPLHF.